This TCR beta chain originates from a study of T cells in Graves' hyperthyroidism and ophthalmopathy (dated by TCRdb to between 2018 and 2021). About the full investigation: Peripheral blood was sampled at the time of initial diagnosis, prior to any treatment. TCR V-J signatures able to tell the groups apart were searched for in a discovery cohort of approximately 95 patients, of whom 43 had Graves' ophthalmopathy and about 60 had stable Graves' hyperthyroidism. Prospective prediction of ophthalmopathy was tested in an independent validation cohort of fewer than 20 hyperthyroidism patients and 15 to 17 patients who later progressed to ophthalmopathy. For training and testing, the 100 or so patients in the discovery cohort were randomly divided in a 7:3 ratio. The study also compared thyroid tissue and blood T-cell repertoires from about six Graves' hyperthyroidism patients. After sampling, hyperthyroidism patients received methimazole starting at 30 mg daily, and ophthalmopathy patients received high-dose intravenous methylprednisolone. The paper reports TCR Vbeta CDR3 sequencing of roughly 140 peripheral blood samples: around 45 ophthalmopathy, over 70 hyperthyroidism and about 17 progressor patients.

A few counts support this clonotype. This receptor's antigen is unknown. No base qualities exist here, and no much larger clone lies one base off it. Overall study outcomes, separate from this receptor: In cross-validation, a model built on a 13 V-J signature told ophthalmopathy apart from stable hyperthyroidism with approximately 91% sensitivity and about 81% specificity, and in testing the same model reached 80%/75%. In validation, the model predicted progression to ophthalmopathy a median of around 6.5 months before onset, with approximately 68% sensitivity and more than 72% specificity. Most expanded thyroid clonotypes (frequency above 0.001) were also found in blood, which suggests that blood repertoires may mirror thyroid immune responses. Sample size was not statistically predetermined, and investigators were not blinded to group allocation.

Deletion took 1 base off V and 5 bases off J, with a span of 11 bases between the germline ends. The germline V gene provides CDR1 SGHRS and CDR2 YFSETQ. The CDR3 runs 14 amino acids, cysteine and phenylalanine included. Left in the record is the CDR3 DNA by itself, 42 bases read in frame from the first base. Ophthalmopathy patients had moderately to severely active disease, with a Clinical Activity Score of 3 or more, a NOSPECS grade of 4 or more, and a disease duration of less than 3 months. Any patient with an uncontrolled infection, another autoimmune disease, pregnancy or lactation was excluded. Clinical symptoms, serum thyroxine and TRAb, thyroid ultrasound, and orbital computed tomography formed the basis for the diagnoses. PBMCs were isolated from about 10 ml of fresh peripheral blood by Ficoll-Paque density gradient centrifugation. Total RNA was extracted with Trizol reagent, and quality was checked on an Agilent 2100 Bioanalyzer.

The TCR beta CDR3 regions were amplified from the RNA transcripts. The first round of RT-PCR for the TCR CDR3 was performed with the HTBI primer set and the Qiagen OneStep RT-PCR kit. Libraries were constructed in a second round of multiplex PCR, after which size selection and purification were performed. Libraries were sequenced paired-end with 100 bp reads on an Illumina HiSeq2000. In the authors' own workflow: SOAPnuke was used to process the raw data, throwing out any read that contained adapters or uncalled bases, had a mean Phred below 15, or lacked an exact constant-primer or identifier match. High-quality paired reads were merged using COPE v1.2.5, and each unique nucleotide sequence was defined as a clonotype. MiTCR v1.1 was used to align clonotypes to the IMGT TRBV, TRBD and TRBJ reference segments. Analysis was restricted to V-J combinations with a frequency above 0.0001, which covered 98% to 99.2% of repertoires. A TCS score was defined as the ratio of F50 (clonal expansion) to E x V (chaos), with BLOSUM62-based TCRdist applied between CDR3 peptides within each V-J. Welch's t-statistics and random forest reduced some 510 V-J features to 13, which were used in a naive Bayes classifier (R e1071). TCRdb handled the public reads itself, with Q25 trimming in fastp and clone calling in MiXCR, and kept productive beta chains. All rows with the same CDR3 protein become a single entry with the most common DNA and genes. Here the V and J calls rest on TCRdb's processing, not on the authors' analysis. The sample yields around 600,000 distinct CDR3 sequences; about 15% were counted once. 12% of the sample belongs to the ten largest clones.

The sequenced sample consisted of blood. This clonotype was sampled from a woman aged 45 to 65 with Graves' ophthalmopathy. The chain uses TRBV5-1 and TRBJ2-3, with TRBD1 as a weak D call on 6 bases. For the CDR3, the sequence is CASSLNQGRDTQYF. The nucleotide sequence reads TGCGCCAGCAGCTTGAACCAGGGGAGAGATACGCAGTATTTT.